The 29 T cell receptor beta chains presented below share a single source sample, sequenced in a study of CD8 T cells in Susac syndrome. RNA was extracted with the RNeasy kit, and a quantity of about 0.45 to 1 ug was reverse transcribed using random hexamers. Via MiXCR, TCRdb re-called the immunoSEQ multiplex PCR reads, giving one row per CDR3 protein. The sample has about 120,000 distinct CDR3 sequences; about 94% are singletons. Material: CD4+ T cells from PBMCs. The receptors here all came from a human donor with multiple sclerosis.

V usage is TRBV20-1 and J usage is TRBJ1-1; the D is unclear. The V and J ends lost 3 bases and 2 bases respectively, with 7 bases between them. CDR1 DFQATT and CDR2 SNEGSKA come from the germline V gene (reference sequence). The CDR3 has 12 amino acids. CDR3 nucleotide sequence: TGCAGTGCTAGCCGGGGAAACACTGAAGCTTTCTTT. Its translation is CSASRGNTEAFF.

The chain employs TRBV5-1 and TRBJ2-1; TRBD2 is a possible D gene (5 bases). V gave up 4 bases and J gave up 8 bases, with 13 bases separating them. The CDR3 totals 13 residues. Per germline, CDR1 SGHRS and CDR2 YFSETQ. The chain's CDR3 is CASSHGDLDEQFF. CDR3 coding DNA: TGCGCCAGCAGCCACGGGGATCTCGATGAGCAGTTCTTC.

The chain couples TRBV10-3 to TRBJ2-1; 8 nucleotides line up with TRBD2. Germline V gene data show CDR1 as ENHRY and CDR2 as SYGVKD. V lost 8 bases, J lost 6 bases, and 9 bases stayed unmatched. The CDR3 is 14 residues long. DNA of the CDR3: TGTGCCATCTCCCAGGGGACTAGGGGCAATGAGCAGTTCTTC. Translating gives CAISQGTRGNEQFF.

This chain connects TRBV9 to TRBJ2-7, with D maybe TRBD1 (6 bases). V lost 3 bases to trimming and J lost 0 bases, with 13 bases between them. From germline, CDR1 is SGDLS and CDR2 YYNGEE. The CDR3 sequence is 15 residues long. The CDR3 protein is CASSARTDSSYEQYF. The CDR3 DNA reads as TGTGCCAGCAGCGCCCGGACAGACAGCTCCTACGAGCAGTACTTC. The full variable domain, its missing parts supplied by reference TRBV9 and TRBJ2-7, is DSGVTQTPKHLITATGQRVTLRCSPRSGDLSVYWYQQSLDQGLQFLIQYYNGEERAKGNILERFSAQQFPDLHSELNLSSLELGDSALYFCASSARTDSSYEQYFGPGTRLTVT.

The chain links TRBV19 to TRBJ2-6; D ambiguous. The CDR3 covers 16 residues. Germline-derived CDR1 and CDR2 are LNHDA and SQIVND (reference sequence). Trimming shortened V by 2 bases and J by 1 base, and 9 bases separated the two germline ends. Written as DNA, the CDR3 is TGTGCCAGTAGTATATCGACTGGGTCTGGGGCCAACGTCCTGACTTTC. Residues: CASSISTGSGANVLTF. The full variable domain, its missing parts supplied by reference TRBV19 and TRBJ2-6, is DGGITQSPKYLFRKEGQNVTLSCEQNLNHDAMYWYRQDPGQGLRLIYYSQIVNDFQKGDIAEGYSVSREKKESFPLTVTSAQKNPTAFYLCASSISTGSGANVLTFGAGSRLTVL.

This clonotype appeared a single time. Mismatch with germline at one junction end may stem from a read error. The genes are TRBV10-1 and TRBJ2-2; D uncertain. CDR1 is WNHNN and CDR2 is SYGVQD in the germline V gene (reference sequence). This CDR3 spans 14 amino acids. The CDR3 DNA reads TGCGCCAGCAGGGCAGATTCGAACCCCGGGGAGCTGTTTTTT. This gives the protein CASRADSNPGELFF.

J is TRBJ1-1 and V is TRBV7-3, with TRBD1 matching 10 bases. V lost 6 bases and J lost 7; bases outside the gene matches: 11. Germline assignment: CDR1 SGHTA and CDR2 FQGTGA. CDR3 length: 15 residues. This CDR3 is CASRFEGQGKVEAFF. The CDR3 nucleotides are TGTGCCAGCAGGTTCGAGGGACAGGGGAAGGTTGAAGCTTTCTTT.

The DNA of the CDR3 is TGTGCCAGCAGCCAAGATACTCGGTACAATGAGCAGTTCTTC. This translates into CASSQDTRYNEQFF. The chain is built from TRBV3-1 and TRBJ2-1; D gene unclear. The CDR3 length is 14 residues. V gave up 0 bases and J gave up 4 bases, with 7 bases separating them. The germline V gene encodes CDR1 LGHDT and CDR2 YNNKEL (reference sequence).

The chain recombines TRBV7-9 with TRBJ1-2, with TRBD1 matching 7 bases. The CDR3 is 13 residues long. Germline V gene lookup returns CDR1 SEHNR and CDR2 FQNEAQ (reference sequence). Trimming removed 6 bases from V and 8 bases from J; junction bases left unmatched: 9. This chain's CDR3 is CASSRGQERGYTF. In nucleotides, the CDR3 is TGTGCCAGCAGTCGAGGACAGGAAAGGGGCTACACCTTC.

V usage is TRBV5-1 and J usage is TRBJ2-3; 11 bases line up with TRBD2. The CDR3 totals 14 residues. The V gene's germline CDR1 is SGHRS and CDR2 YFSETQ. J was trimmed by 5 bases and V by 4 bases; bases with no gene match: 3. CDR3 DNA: TGCGCCAGCAGCCCGGGGACTAGCGGAGATACGCAGTATTTT. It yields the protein CASSPGTSGDTQYF.

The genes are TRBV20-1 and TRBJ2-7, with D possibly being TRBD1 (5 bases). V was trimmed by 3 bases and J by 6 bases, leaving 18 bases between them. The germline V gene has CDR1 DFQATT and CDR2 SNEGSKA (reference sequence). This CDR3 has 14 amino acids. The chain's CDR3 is CSARATVTTIEQYF. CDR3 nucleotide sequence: TGCAGTGCTAGGGCGACAGTTACTACGATCGAGCAGTACTTC.

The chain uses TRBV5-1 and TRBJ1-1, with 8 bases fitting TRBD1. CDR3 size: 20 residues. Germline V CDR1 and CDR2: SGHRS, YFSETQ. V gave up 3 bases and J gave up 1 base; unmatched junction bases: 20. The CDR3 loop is CASSSILWTGRGLGNTEAFF. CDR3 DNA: TGCGCCAGCAGCTCGATCCTATGGACAGGGCGGGGTCTAGGGAACACTGAAGCTTTCTTT. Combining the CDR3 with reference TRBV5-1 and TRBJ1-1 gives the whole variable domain KAGVTQTPRYLIKTRGQQVTLSCSPISGHRSVSWYQQTPGQGLQFLFEYFSETQRNKGNFPGRFSGRQFSNSRSEMNVSTLELGDSALYLCASSSILWTGRGLGNTEAFFGQGTRLTVV.

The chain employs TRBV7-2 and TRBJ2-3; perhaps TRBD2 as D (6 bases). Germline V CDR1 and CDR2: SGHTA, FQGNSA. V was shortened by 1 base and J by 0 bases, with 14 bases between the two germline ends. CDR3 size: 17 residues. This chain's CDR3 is CASSLVAVGVSTDTQYF. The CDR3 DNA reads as TGTGCCAGCAGCTTAGTAGCGGTCGGGGTCAGCACAGATACGCAGTATTTT.

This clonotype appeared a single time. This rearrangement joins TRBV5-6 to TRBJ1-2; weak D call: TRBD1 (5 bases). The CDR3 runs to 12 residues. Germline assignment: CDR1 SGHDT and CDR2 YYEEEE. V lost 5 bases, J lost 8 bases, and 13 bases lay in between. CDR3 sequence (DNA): TGTGCCAGCAGGGGGGGGGATGACGGCTACACCTTC. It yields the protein CASRGGDDGYTF.

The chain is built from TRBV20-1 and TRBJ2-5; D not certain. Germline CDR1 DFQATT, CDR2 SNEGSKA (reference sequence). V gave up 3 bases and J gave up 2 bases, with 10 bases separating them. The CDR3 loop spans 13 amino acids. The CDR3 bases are TGCAGTGCTAGGGGGTTAACACAAGAGACCCAGTACTTC. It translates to CSARGLTQETQYF.

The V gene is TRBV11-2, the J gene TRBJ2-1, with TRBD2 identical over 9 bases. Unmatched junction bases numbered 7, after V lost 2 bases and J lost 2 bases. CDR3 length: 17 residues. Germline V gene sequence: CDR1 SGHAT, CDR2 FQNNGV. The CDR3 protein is CASSLLRASGTYNEQFF. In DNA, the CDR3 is TGTGCCAGCAGCTTATTAAGGGCTAGCGGGACCTACAATGAGCAGTTCTTC.

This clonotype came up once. This CDR3 is CAWNGQGNQPQHF. CDR3 nucleotides: TGTGCCTGGAATGGACAGGGCAATCAGCCCCAGCATTTT. The V and J genes are TRBV30 and TRBJ1-5, with TRBD1 matching 7 bases. The germline gives CDR1 GTSNPN, CDR2 SVGIG (reference sequence). This CDR3 region has 13 residues. V shed 4 bases, J shed 2 bases, and the junction held 2 bases outside the gene matches.

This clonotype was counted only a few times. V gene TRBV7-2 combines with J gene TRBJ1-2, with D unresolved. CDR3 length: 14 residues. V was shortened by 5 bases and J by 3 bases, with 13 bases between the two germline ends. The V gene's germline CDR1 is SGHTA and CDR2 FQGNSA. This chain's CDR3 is CASSPQTGDYGYTF. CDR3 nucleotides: TGTGCCAGCAGCCCCCAGACCGGCGACTATGGCTACACCTTC. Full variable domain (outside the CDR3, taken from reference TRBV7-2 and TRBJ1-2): GAGVSQSPSNKVTEKGKDVELRCDPISGHTALYWYRQSLGQGLEFLIYFQGNSAPDKSGLPSDRFSAERTGGSVSTLTIQRTQQEDSAVYLCASSPQTGDYGYTFGSGTRLTVV.

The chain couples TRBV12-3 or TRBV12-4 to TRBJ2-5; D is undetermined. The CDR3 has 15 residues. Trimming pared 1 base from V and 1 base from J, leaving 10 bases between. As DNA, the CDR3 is TGTGCCAGCAGTTTAGATCCGGGCCGCCAAGAGACCCAGTACTTC. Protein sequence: CASSLDPGRQETQYF.

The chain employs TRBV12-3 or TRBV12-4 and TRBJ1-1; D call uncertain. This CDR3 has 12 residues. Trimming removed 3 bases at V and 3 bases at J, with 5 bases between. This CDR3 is CASSLSYTEAFF. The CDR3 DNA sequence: TGTGCCAGCAGTTTGAGCTACACTGAAGCTTTCTTT.

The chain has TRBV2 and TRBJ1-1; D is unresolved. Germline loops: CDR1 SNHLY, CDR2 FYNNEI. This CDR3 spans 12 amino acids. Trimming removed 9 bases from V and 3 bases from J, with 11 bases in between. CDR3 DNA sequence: TGTGCCAGGGGCGCTTTGGACACTGAAGCTTTCTTT. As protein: CARGALDTEAFF.

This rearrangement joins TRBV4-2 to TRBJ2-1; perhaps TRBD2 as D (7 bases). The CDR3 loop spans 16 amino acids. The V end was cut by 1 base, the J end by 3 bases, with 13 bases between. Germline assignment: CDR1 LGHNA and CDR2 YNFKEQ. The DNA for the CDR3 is TGTGCCAGCAGCCAAGCGGCGGGGGCTGACTACAATGAGCAGTTCTTC. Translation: CASSQAAGADYNEQFF.

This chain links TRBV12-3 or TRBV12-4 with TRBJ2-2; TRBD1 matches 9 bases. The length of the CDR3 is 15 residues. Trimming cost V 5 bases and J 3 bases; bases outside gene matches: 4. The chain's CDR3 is CASSQGDRDTGELFF. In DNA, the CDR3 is TGTGCCAGCAGTCAGGGGGACAGGGACACCGGGGAGCTGTTTTTT.

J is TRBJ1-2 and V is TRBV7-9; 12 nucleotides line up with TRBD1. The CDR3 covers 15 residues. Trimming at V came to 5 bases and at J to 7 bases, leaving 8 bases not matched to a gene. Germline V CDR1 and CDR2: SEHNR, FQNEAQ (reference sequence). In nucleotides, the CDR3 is TGTGCCAGCAGCGTACCGGGACAGGGGGCAGGTGGCTACACCTTC. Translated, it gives CASSVPGQGAGGYTF.

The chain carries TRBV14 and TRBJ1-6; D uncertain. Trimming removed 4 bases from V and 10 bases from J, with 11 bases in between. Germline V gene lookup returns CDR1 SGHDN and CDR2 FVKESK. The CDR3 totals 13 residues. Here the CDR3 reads CASSRTLESPLHF. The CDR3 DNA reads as TGTGCCAGCAGCCGGACCTTAGAATCACCCCTCCACTTT.

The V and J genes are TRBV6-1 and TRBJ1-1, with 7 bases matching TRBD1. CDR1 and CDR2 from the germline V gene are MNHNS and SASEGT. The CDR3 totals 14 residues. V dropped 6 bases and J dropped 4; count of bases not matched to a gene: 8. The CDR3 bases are TGTGCCAGCAGACGCCAGGGGGGTCTCACTGAAGCTTTCTTT. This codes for CASRRQGGLTEAFF.

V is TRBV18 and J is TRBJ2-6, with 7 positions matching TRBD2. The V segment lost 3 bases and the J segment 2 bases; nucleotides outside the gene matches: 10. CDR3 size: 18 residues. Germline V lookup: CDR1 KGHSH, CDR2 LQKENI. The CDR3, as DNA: TGTGCCAGCTCACCGATCGCGGGAGAATCGACTGGGGCCAACGTCCTGACTTTC. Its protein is CASSPIAGESTGANVLTF.

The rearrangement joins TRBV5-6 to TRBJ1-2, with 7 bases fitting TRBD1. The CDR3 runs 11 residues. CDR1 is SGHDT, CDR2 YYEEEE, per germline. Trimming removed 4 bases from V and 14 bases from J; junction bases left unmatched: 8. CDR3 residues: CASSRGTAWTF. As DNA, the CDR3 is TGTGCCAGCAGCCGTGGGACAGCCTGGACCTTC. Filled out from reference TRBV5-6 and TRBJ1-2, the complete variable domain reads DAGVTQSPTHLIKTRGQQVTLRCSPKSGHDTVSWYQQALGQGPQFIFQYYEEEERQRGNFPDRFSGHQFPNYSSELNVNALLLGDSALYLCASSRGTAWTFGSGTRLTVV.

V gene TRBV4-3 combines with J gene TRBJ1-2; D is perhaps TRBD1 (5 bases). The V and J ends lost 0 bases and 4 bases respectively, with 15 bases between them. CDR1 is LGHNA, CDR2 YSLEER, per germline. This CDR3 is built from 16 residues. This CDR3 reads CASSQDGAGILYGYTF. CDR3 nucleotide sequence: TGCGCCAGCAGCCAAGATGGGGCAGGGATCCTCTATGGCTACACCTTC.